The sequence of this T cell receptor (beta chain) was determined in a study of blood T cells in healthy people across ages. This clonotype was found a few times. Through a sample-barcoded 5' primer and a J-beta primer mix, a second PCR was run for roughly 6 to 12 cycles. Each CDR3 protein is one row after TCRdb ran MiXCR on the 5' RACE reads. This repertoire shows over 750,000 distinct CDR3 sequences, approximately 25% found once; its top ten account for roughly 9%. The data were also submitted as part of a second study, on T cells of mothers and their children.

The receptor comes from a boy aged 5-17 years in good health. The specimen sequenced was blood.

CDR3 sequence (DNA): TGTGCCAGCAGCCCTTTTGTGGTAGGGACAGCATACAATGAGCAGTTCTTC. The encoded protein is CASSPFVVGTAYNEQFF. This rearrangement joins TRBV7-8 to TRBJ2-1; 7 bases fit TRBD1. This CDR3 contains 17 residues. Trimming cost V 5 bases and J 4 bases; bases outside gene matches: 14. CDR1 is SGHVS, CDR2 FQNEAQ, per germline.